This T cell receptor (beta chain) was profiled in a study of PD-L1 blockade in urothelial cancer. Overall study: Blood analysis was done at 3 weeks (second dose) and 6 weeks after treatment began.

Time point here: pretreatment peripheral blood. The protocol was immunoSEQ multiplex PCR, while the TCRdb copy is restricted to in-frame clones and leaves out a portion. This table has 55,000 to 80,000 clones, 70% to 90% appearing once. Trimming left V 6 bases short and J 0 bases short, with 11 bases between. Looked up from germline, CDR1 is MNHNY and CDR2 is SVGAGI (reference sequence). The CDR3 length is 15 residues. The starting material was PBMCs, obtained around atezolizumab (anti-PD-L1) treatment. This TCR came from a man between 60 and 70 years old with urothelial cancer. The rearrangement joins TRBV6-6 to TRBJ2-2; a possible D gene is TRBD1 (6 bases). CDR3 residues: CASSRDRPNTGELFF. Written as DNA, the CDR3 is TGTGCCAGCAGCAGAGACAGGCCGAACACCGGGGAGCTGTTTTTT.